What follows describes a single T cell receptor beta chain. Germline V gene lookup returns CDR1 SGDLS and CDR2 YYNGEE. The CDR3 spans 15 residues. Trimming shortened V by 0 bases and J by 4 bases, and 13 bases separated the two germline ends. How the authors handled the data: Reference gene primer amplification gave nucleated cell count estimates. Profiling relied on immunoSEQ multiplex PCR, and the TCRdb table lists in-frame clones only, not all of them. That table supplies the V and J calls and clone size; D and trimming were determined from the DNA. The sample yields a few hundred thousand clones, more than 85% seen once. The sample comes from a study of blood T cell repertoires in COVID-19. Residents of under 25 US areas, aged roughly 18 to 95 years, made up the participants. Resolution of symptoms, clearance, or two negative PCRs was present in recovered Cohort 3 donors.

Sequenced sample: PBMCs or T cells enriched from blood (not recorded which). This chain joins TRBV9 and TRBJ2-5; TRBD2 is a possible D gene (5 bases). The TCR sequence derives from a woman under 40 who had recovered from COVID-19. The CDR3 loop is CASSVAGSRGETQYF. The DNA for the CDR3 is TGTGCCAGCAGCGTAGCAGGTAGCCGGGGAGAGACCCAGTACTTC.